This T cell receptor (beta chain) stems from a study of T cells in tuberculosis. Overall study: This South African cohort compared adolescents with or without latent tuberculosis against adults with active tuberculosis.

The V gene's germline CDR1 is MDHEN and CDR2 SYDVKM. The length of the CDR3 is 15 residues. Trimming took 3 bases from V and 2 from J; bases not matched to a gene: 5. Regarding time point: new active TB diagnosis, blood taken before or within 7 days of starting treatment. Worth noting for this clone: What it recognizes is unknown.

The table came from immunoSEQ multiplex PCR; TCRdb's copy has only in-frame clones and leaves some out. The repertoire has some 49,000 clones, about 95% of them found once; the top ten carry 1.4% to 1.5%. The study's findings and limits: Active tuberculosis TCR-alpha repertoires lay closer to GMM-specific TCRs than IGRA-negative controls, suggesting clonal expansion. Shorter CDR3-alpha in active tuberculosis partly drove smaller distances.

The chain is built from TRBV28 and TRBJ2-3, with TRBD1 matching 7 bases. Material: PBMCs, obtained at tuberculosis diagnosis. This TCR was recovered from an adult with tuberculosis. The CDR3 DNA follows: TGTGCCAGCAGTTTGGGACAGACATTCACAGATACGCAGTATTTT. It specifies CASSLGQTFTDTQYF.